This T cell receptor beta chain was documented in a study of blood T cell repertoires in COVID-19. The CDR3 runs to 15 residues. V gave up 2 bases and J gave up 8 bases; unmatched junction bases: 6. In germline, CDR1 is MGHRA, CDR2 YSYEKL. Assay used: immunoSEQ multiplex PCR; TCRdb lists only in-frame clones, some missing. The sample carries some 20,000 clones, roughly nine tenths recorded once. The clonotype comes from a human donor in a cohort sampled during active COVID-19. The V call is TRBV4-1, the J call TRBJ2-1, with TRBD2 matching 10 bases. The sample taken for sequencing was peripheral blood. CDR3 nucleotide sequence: TGCGCCAGCAGCCAAATGATAGCGGGAGGTCATGAGCAGTTCTTC. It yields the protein CASSQMIAGGHEQFF.